The 26 T cell receptor beta chains presented below share a single source sample, sequenced in a study of T cells in Graves' hyperthyroidism and ophthalmopathy. Researchers took RNA transcripts and amplified the TCR beta CDR3 regions from them. HTBI primers drove first-round RT-PCR of the TCR CDR3. TCRdb processed the multiplex PCR reads anew with MiXCR; each CDR3 protein has one entry. The sample yields approximately 400,000 distinct CDR3 sequences, approximately 15% seen once. Sequencing input: blood. These receptors came from a woman aged 18-35 years with Graves' hyperthyroidism that later progressed to Graves' ophthalmopathy.

The rearrangement uses TRBV20-1 and TRBJ1-4; no clear D gene. The germline V gene encodes CDR1 DFQATT and CDR2 SNEGSKA (reference sequence). The CDR3 is 15 amino acids. The V end was cut by 1 base, the J end by 4 bases, with 13 bases between. CDR3 sequence reads: CSARAGGSFNEKLFF. The CDR3 coding sequence is TGCAGTGCTAGAGCAGGCGGCAGCTTTAATGAAAAACTGTTTTTT.

This clonotype was recorded many times. This chain uses TRBV7-6 with TRBJ2-3; 10 bases agree with TRBD2. This CDR3 has 15 amino acids. V shed 4 bases and J 4 bases; nucleotides not matched to a gene: 5. The germline CDR1 and CDR2 sequences are SGHVS and FNYEAQ. The CDR3 coding sequence is TGTGCCAGCAGCTCCCCGGGACTAGCGTCAGATACGCAGTATTTT. This sequence encodes CASSSPGLASDTQYF.

This clonotype was recorded many times. The chain couples TRBV7-9 to TRBJ2-5; weak D call: TRBD1 (6 bases). CDR1 SEHNR and CDR2 FQNEAQ come from the germline V gene (reference sequence). CDR3 length: 13 amino acids. Trimming pared 5 bases from V and 4 bases from J, leaving 11 bases between. The CDR3 DNA reads as TGTGCCAGCAGCACACAGGGTGGAGAGACCCAGTACTTC. It encodes CASSTQGGETQYF.

This clonotype was picked up many times. Here the CDR3 reads CAWSVGELGQPQHF. CDR3 in DNA: TGTGCCTGGAGTGTCGGAGAATTGGGTCAGCCCCAGCATTTT. J is TRBJ1-5 and V is TRBV30; D unresolved. CDR1 is GTSNPN and CDR2 is SVGIG in the germline V gene (reference sequence). Trimming left V 0 bases short and J 6 bases short, with 12 bases between. CDR3 length: 14 residues.

The rearrangement links TRBV7-9 to TRBJ2-1; tentative D call: TRBD2 (5 bases). The CDR3 has 11 residues. Germline CDR1 SEHNR, CDR2 FQNEAQ (reference sequence). Trimming left V 4 bases short and J 9 bases short, with 7 bases between. CDR3 region: CASSWRAEQFF. The CDR3 DNA reads TGTGCCAGCAGCTGGCGGGCTGAGCAGTTCTTC.

This clonotype was recorded many times. The chain uses TRBV28 and TRBJ2-2; TRBD2 aligns across 8 bases. The CDR3 is 16 residues long. Germline CDR1 MDHEN, CDR2 SYDVKM. J gave up 4 bases and V 6 bases, and 10 bases lay outside the gene matches. The CDR3: CASSPGGGDGTGELFF. Here the CDR3 DNA reads TGTGCCAGCAGCCCCGGGGGGGGCGATGGCACCGGGGAGCTGTTTTTT.

In its sample, this clonotype was seen many times. The rearrangement joins TRBV14 to TRBJ2-7; D is possibly TRBD2 (5 bases). This CDR3 has 11 residues. Between the trimmed V and J ends, which lost 3 bases and 6 bases, there was a span of 6 bases. The germline V gene has CDR1 SGHDN and CDR2 FVKESK. CDR3 bases: TGTGCCAGCAGCCACGGGGTCGAGCAGTACTTC. Protein sequence: CASSHGVEQYF.

The CDR3, as DNA: TGCGCCAGCAGCGCCGGGACTAGCGGTTCCTACGAGCAGTACTTC. Translation: CASSAGTSGSYEQYF. The chain joins TRBV4-1 to TRBJ2-7, with 11 bases lining up with TRBD2. V was pared by 5 bases and J by 1 base, with 4 bases of the junction left unmatched. Germline V gene lookup returns CDR1 MGHRA and CDR2 YSYEKL. This CDR3 comprises 15 residues.

This clonotype was seen a handful of times. The CDR3 DNA sequence: TGTGCCAGCAGTTACGGGGGAGAGTACACCGGGGAGCTGTTTTTT. Translation: CASSYGGEYTGELFF. This chain connects TRBV6-2 or TRBV6-3 to TRBJ2-2, with D possibly called TRBD1 or TRBD2 (5 bases each). Per the germline V gene, CDR1 is MNHEY and CDR2 is SVGEGT. V dropped 2 bases and J dropped 3 bases, with 10 bases sitting between them. The CDR3 sequence is 15 residues long.

This clonotype was seen ten or more times. The chain carries TRBV14 and TRBJ1-2; D not certain. The germline V gene encodes CDR1 SGHDN and CDR2 FVKESK. Between the trimmed V and J ends, which lost 4 bases and 4 bases, there was a span of 13 bases. The length of the CDR3 is 14 residues. As DNA, the CDR3 is TGTGCCAGCAGCCGAGTAGGGAGTCCCTATGGCTACACCTTC. Translating it yields CASSRVGSPYGYTF.

This clonotype appeared many times. The chain carries TRBV7-2 and TRBJ2-1, with D perhaps TRBD2 (6 bases). Germline V gene data show CDR1 as SGHTA and CDR2 as FQGNSA. The ends were cut back, 5 bases at V and 9 bases at J, with 11 bases in the middle. The CDR3 contains 12 residues. The CDR3 DNA reads TGTGCCAGCAGCCTTTCGGGAGTTGAGCAGTTCTTC. The encoded protein is CASSLSGVEQFF.

This clonotype was observed at least ten times. The V call is TRBV12-3 or TRBV12-4, the J call TRBJ2-3, with TRBD2 matching over 12 bases. CDR3 length: 15 amino acids. The J segment lost 3 bases and the V segment lost 6 bases, leaving 4 bases of the junction unmatched. The CDR3 is CASSQGLAGTDTQYF. Written as DNA, the CDR3 is TGTGCCAGCAGCCAAGGACTAGCGGGAACAGATACGCAGTATTTT.

This clonotype has ten or more counts. The CDR3 spells CASSPRLAGEVADTQYF. CDR3 coding DNA: TGTGCCAGCAGTCCAAGACTAGCGGGAGAGGTGGCAGATACGCAGTATTTT. V and J are TRBV12-3 or TRBV12-4 and TRBJ2-3; TRBD2 matches at 12 bases. The CDR3 extends over 17 amino acids. V was pared by 5 bases and J by 4 bases, with 10 bases of the junction left unmatched.

In its sample, this clonotype was seen many times. The chain recombines TRBV9 with TRBJ1-1, with D possibly matching TRBD1 (6 bases). Germline V gives CDR1 SGDLS, CDR2 YYNGEE. Between the trimmed V and J ends, which lost 0 bases and 4 bases, there was a span of 13 bases. The length of the CDR3 is 15 residues. CDR3: CASSVVGGDGTEAFF. CDR3 in DNA: TGTGCCAGCAGCGTAGTTGGGGGCGACGGCACTGAAGCTTTCTTT.

This clonotype came up many times. V and J are TRBV6-1 and TRBJ1-4; D is unresolved. The V and J ends lost 5 bases and 0 bases respectively, with 10 bases between them. Germline V gene data show CDR1 as MNHNS and CDR2 as SASEGT. The CDR3 runs to 15 residues. CDR3 DNA sequence: TGTGCCAGCAGTATATTATACGCAACTAATGAAAAACTGTTTTTT. Translation gives CASSILYATNEKLFF.

In this sample, this clonotype turned up a few times. The rearrangement joins TRBV4-3 to TRBJ2-3, with 9 bases aligning to TRBD2. The junction had 5 bases not matched to a gene; V was cut back by 0 bases and J by 4 bases. CDR3 length equals 16 residues. CDR1 and CDR2 from the germline V gene are LGHNA and YSLEER. The CDR3 loop reads CASSQDLSGSSDTQYF. CDR3 DNA: TGCGCCAGCAGCCAAGACCTTAGCGGGAGCTCAGATACGCAGTATTTT.

The chain joins TRBV27 to TRBJ2-7; D tentatively fits TRBD1 or TRBD2 (5 bases each). CDR1 and CDR2 (germline): MNHEY, SMNVEV (reference sequence). Between the trimmed V and J ends, which lost 2 bases and 5 bases, there was a span of 25 bases. The CDR3 covers 18 residues. In DNA, the CDR3 is TGTGCCAGCAGTTTAATGATCGCCGGGACGGAGAGCGTTAACGAGCAGTACTTC. Protein: CASSLMIAGTESVNEQYF.

Points on this clonotype: This may stem from a read error, because a much larger clone lies one nucleotide away. The genes are TRBV28 and TRBJ2-7; D is unclear. CDR1 and CDR2 from the germline V gene are MDHEN and SYDVKM. With 0 bases removed from V and 3 bases from J, the gap between germline ends came to 18 bases. This CDR3 region has 17 residues. In DNA, the CDR3 is TGTGCCAGCAGTTTATGGTTAGCAGCCGTCCCCCACTACGAGCAGTACTTC. Its translation: CASSLWLAAVPHYEQYF.

This clonotype was recorded at least ten times. The chain has TRBV5-1 and TRBJ1-2; D uncertain. V was clipped by 0 bases and J by 6 bases, with 9 bases between them. Germline assignment: CDR1 SGHRS and CDR2 YFSETQ. The CDR3 covers 13 residues. As DNA, the CDR3 is TGCGCCAGCAGCTTGGGCAGCAACGATGGCTACACCTTC. Translation: CASSLGSNDGYTF.

To note about this clonotype: A much larger clone differs by one base, so this may be a read error. J is TRBJ2-1 and V is TRBV19, with TRBD2 matching over 10 bases. Germline V gives CDR1 LNHDA, CDR2 SQIVND (reference sequence). The CDR3 is made up of 18 amino acids. The CDR3 loop reads CASSTTSGTTGSYSEQFF. In nucleotides, the CDR3 is TGTGCCAGTAGTACCACTAGCGGGACCACCGGGTCCTACAGTGAGCAGTTCTTC.

The chain couples TRBV5-6 to TRBJ2-5; 12 bases fit TRBD2. The ends lost 1 base at V and 5 bases at J; junction bases unmatched: 6. CDR1 is SGHDT and CDR2 is YYEEEE in the germline V gene. The CDR3 consists of 16 residues. Here the CDR3 reads CASSLNLGTSGETQYF. In DNA, the CDR3 is TGTGCCAGCAGCTTGAATCTAGGGACTAGCGGGGAGACCCAGTACTTC. Using reference TRBV5-6 and TRBJ2-5 for the parts outside the CDR3, the full variable domain is DAGVTQSPTHLIKTRGQQVTLRCSPKSGHDTVSWYQQALGQGPQFIFQYYEEEERQRGNFPDRFSGHQFPNYSSELNVNALLLGDSALYLCASSLNLGTSGETQYFGPGTRLLVL.

This clonotype was counted at least ten times. The V and J genes are TRBV2 and TRBJ2-1, with TRBD2 matching 9 bases. Per germline, CDR1 SNHLY and CDR2 FYNNEI. CDR3 size: 16 residues. V was clipped by 6 bases and J by 9 bases; unmatched bases: 15. The CDR3 sequence is CASRRQGLAMNGEQFF. The CDR3 coding sequence is TGTGCCAGCAGGAGACAGGGACTAGCTATGAACGGTGAGCAGTTCTTC.

This clonotype turned up a few times. V and J are TRBV19 and TRBJ2-1, with TRBD2 as a possible D gene (5 bases). The germline gives CDR1 LNHDA, CDR2 SQIVND (reference sequence). The V end was cut by 5 bases, the J end by 6 bases, with 20 bases between. CDR3 length: 16 amino acids. This CDR3 is CASSVEHGRGFNEQFF. CDR3 DNA: TGTGCCAGTAGTGTGGAACACGGTCGGGGTTTCAATGAGCAGTTCTTC.

This clonotype was counted many times. V is TRBV6-5 and J is TRBJ1-3, with 8 positions matching TRBD1. The germline gives CDR1 MNHEY, CDR2 SVGAGI. This CDR3 is built from 16 residues. J was trimmed by 0 bases and V by 2 bases; bases with no gene match: 3. The CDR3 sequence: CASSYGTGHSGNTIYF. In DNA, the CDR3 is TGTGCCAGCAGTTACGGGACAGGCCACTCTGGAAACACCATATATTTT.

Many counts were recorded for this clonotype. This chain uses TRBV2 with TRBJ2-3, with TRBD1 matching over 9 bases. Trimming took 7 bases from V and 3 from J; bases not matched to a gene: 11. CDR1 and CDR2 (germline): SNHLY, FYNNEI. This CDR3 contains 16 residues. The CDR3: CASKLTGGHITDTQYF. The DNA of the CDR3 is TGTGCCAGCAAGCTGACAGGGGGACATATAACAGATACGCAGTATTTT.

This clonotype came up many times. The V gene is TRBV28, the J gene TRBJ2-3; 12 positions match TRBD2. Per the germline V gene, CDR1 is MDHEN and CDR2 is SYDVKM. CDR3 size: 16 residues. V dropped 7 bases and J dropped 0; count of bases not matched to a gene: 5. The CDR3 nucleotides read TGTGCCAGCACAGATGGACTAGCGGGGAGCACAGATACGCAGTATTTT. This codes for CASTDGLAGSTDTQYF.